The source of this TCR beta chain is a study of T cells in Graves' hyperthyroidism and ophthalmopathy. The definition of stable Graves' hyperthyroidism was no ophthalmopathy progression within 18 months. Uncontrolled infection, other autoimmune disease, pregnancy or lactation disqualified patients from enrolment. The CDR3 is 15 residues long. After removal of 6 bases from V and 4 bases from J, the junction contained 8 bases not matched to a gene. Germline values: CDR1 MDHEN, CDR2 SYDVKM. This clonotype was counted many times. There were TCR beta CDR3 regions amplified from RNA transcripts. The primer set for the first-round RT-PCR of the TCR CDR3 was HTBI. TCRdb called the multiplex PCR reads again in MiXCR, with one record for every CDR3 protein. The data contain about 400,000 distinct CDR3 sequences, 14% to 15% of them singletons.

This clonotype originated in a woman aged 25-40 years with Graves' hyperthyroidism. The sample comprised blood. The chain links TRBV28 to TRBJ1-1, with 10 positions matching TRBD1. In DNA form, the CDR3 reads TGTGCCAGCAGGGAGCCGGGACAGGGGTCCACTGAAGCTTTCTTT. Translation gives CASREPGQGSTEAFF. Drawing the rest from reference TRBV28 and TRBJ1-1, the complete variable domain is DVKVTQSSRYLVKRTGEKVFLECVQDMDHENMFWYRQDPGLGLRLIYFSYDVKMKEKGDIPEGYSVSREKKERFSLILESASTNQTSMYLCASREPGQGSTEAFFGQGTRLTVV.